This TCR beta chain comes out of a study of blood T cell repertoires in COVID-19. Whole-study context: The United States, Italy and Spain supplied acute and convalescent COVID-19 samples. The cDNA or gDNA used as material had been derived from T cells, B-cell-depleted T cells, or PBMCs.

Original processing notes: Estimation of nucleated cell counts relied on the amplification of reference gene primers. Sequencing was performed with immunoSEQ multiplex PCR; in TCRdb, only in-frame clones are kept and a portion is missing. Clonal size and the V and J genes are those of that table, whereas D and trimming came from the DNA. This sample yields around 130,000 clones, of which roughly 84% are seen a single time; 8% to 9% belongs to the top ten. Seattle-derived patients entered the study during active infection and were followed longitudinally. Germline CDR1 MDHEN, CDR2 SYDVKM. The CDR3 runs 14 residues. Trimming shortened V by 6 bases and J by 1 base, and 12 bases separated the two germline ends. Only one count was recorded for this clone.

This rearrangement joins TRBV28 to TRBJ1-2; perhaps TRBD1 as D (5 bases). The specimen sequenced was peripheral blood. This TCR derives from a man under 40 with COVID-19, enrolled during active disease. The DNA for the CDR3 is TGTGCCAGCAGGCGGGGACGAAATAACTATGGCTACACCTTC. Translation: CASRRGRNNYGYTF.